What follows are 27 T cell receptor beta chains derived from one specimen sequenced in a study of T cell responses to AZD1222 COVID-19 vaccine. Clones were sequenced by immunoSEQ multiplex PCR, and TCRdb holds only the in-frame ones, with some missing. The sample includes about 170,000 clones, around 85% seen only once; the top ten take roughly 1.1%. Specimen: peripheral blood, collected 28 days after the second AZD1222 dose. The source of these receptors is an adult who received the AZD1222 COVID-19 vaccine.

The chain is built from TRBV30 and TRBJ2-2, with D unresolved. Germline V gives CDR1 GTSNPN, CDR2 SVGIG (reference sequence). V lost 1 base and J lost 7, with 10 bases in between. The CDR3 consists of 13 residues. CDR3 sequence (DNA): TGTGCCTGGAGTGGGTATTATGGCGGGGAGCTGTTTTTT. Protein: CAWSGYYGGELFF. Together with reference TRBV30 and TRBJ2-2, the CDR3 gives the full variable domain: SQTIHQWPATLVQPVGSPLSLECTVEGTSNPNLYWYRQAAGRGLQLLFYSVGIGQISSEVPQNLSASRPQDRQFILSSKKLLLSDSGFYLCAWSGYYGGELFFGEGSRLTVL.

This chain uses TRBV19 with TRBJ1-6; D unresolved. The ends were cut back, 7 bases at V and 4 bases at J, with 11 bases in the middle. CDR1 and CDR2 (germline): LNHDA, SQIVND (reference sequence). The CDR3 is 14 amino acids. The chain's CDR3 is CASKEAVYNSPLHF. The CDR3 nucleotides are TGTGCCAGTAAAGAGGCCGTTTATAATTCACCCCTCCACTTT.

This rearrangement joins TRBV19 to TRBJ1-5; no reliable D call. Germline-derived CDR1 and CDR2 are LNHDA and SQIVND (reference sequence). The CDR3 length is 16 residues. With 0 bases removed from V and 0 bases from J, the gap between germline ends came to 9 bases. The CDR3 sequence: CASSIDPRYSNQPQHF. Written as DNA, the CDR3 is TGTGCCAGTAGTATAGACCCCAGATATAGCAATCAGCCCCAGCATTTT.

The chain carries TRBV4-2 and TRBJ1-4; no definite D call. CDR1 and CDR2 (germline): LGHNA, YNFKEQ. CDR3 length equals 16 residues. Trimming removed 0 bases from V and 3 bases from J, with 11 bases in between. The CDR3: CASSQEYSHSNEKLFF. The CDR3, as DNA: TGTGCCAGCAGCCAAGAATACAGTCACTCTAATGAAAAACTGTTTTTT.

The chain recombines TRBV19 with TRBJ2-2, with 7 positions matching TRBD2. Unmatched junction bases numbered 2, after V lost 4 bases and J lost 6 bases. CDR1 is LNHDA and CDR2 is SQIVND in the germline V gene (reference sequence). CDR3 length: 13 amino acids. CDR3 region: CASSKGGSGELFF. In nucleotides, the CDR3 is TGTGCCAGTAGTAAGGGAGGGTCCGGGGAGCTGTTTTTT. Drawing the rest from reference TRBV19 and TRBJ2-2, the complete variable domain is DGGITQSPKYLFRKEGQNVTLSCEQNLNHDAMYWYRQDPGQGLRLIYYSQIVNDFQKGDIAEGYSVSREKKESFPLTVTSAQKNPTAFYLCASSKGGSGELFFGEGSRLTVL.

This clone was observed a single time. The DNA of the CDR3 is TGTGCCAGCAGCCACGACAACACCATATATTTT. This sequence encodes CASSHDNTIYF. This chain joins TRBV14 and TRBJ1-3; no firm D call. Germline V gene data show CDR1 as SGHDN and CDR2 as FVKESK. This CDR3 region has 11 residues. Trimming shortened V by 3 bases and J by 7 bases, and 4 bases separated the two germline ends.

This rearrangement joins TRBV7-2 to TRBJ2-7, with TRBD2 as a possible D gene (6 bases). With 1 base removed from V and 4 bases from J, the gap between germline ends came to 14 bases. This CDR3 comprises 15 residues. The germline gives CDR1 SGHTA, CDR2 FQGNSA. This CDR3 reads CASSLEGGGSYEQYF. In DNA, the CDR3 is TGTGCCAGCAGCTTAGAAGGTGGGGGGTCGTACGAGCAGTACTTC.

This sequence joins TRBV6-5 and TRBJ1-1; D is undetermined. V lost 0 bases to trimming and J lost 0 bases, with 11 bases between them. This CDR3 is 16 amino acids long. Germline-derived CDR1 and CDR2 are MNHEY and SVGAGI. CDR3 protein: CASSYSLPPMNTEAFF. As DNA, the CDR3 is TGTGCCAGCAGTTACTCCCTCCCCCCGATGAACACTGAAGCTTTCTTT.

This clone showed up just a few times. The J gene is TRBJ1-2, the V gene TRBV7-9; a weak D match, TRBD1 (5 bases). Germline V gene lookup returns CDR1 SEHNR and CDR2 FQNEAQ (reference sequence). CDR3 length: 13 amino acids. Trimming stripped 4 bases from V and 1 base from J, with 7 bases between. CDR3 DNA: TGTGCCAGCAGCTCCAGGGATAACTATGGCTACACCTTC. Amino acid sequence: CASSSRDNYGYTF.

This clone showed up just a few times. The V gene is TRBV6-2 or TRBV6-3, the J gene TRBJ2-7; D is possibly TRBD1 or TRBD2 (5 bases each). V was shortened by 0 bases and J by 0 bases, with 9 bases between the two germline ends. The CDR3 contains 15 residues. CDR1 MNHEY and CDR2 SVGEGT come from the germline V gene. This CDR3 is CASSYSGPRSYEQYF. The CDR3 coding sequence is TGTGCCAGCAGTTACTCGGGACCTCGCTCCTACGAGCAGTACTTC.

The rearrangement uses TRBV7-2 and TRBJ2-1; 15 nucleotides align to TRBD2. CDR1 is SGHTA and CDR2 is FQGNSA in the germline V gene. V lost 5 bases, J lost 9 bases, and 11 bases stayed unmatched. This CDR3 has 17 residues. The CDR3 DNA reads as TGTGCCAGCAGCAAAAGGGGACTAGCGGGGGGCGGTGGTGAGCAGTTCTTC. Translated: CASSKRGLAGGGGEQFF.

The chain is built from TRBV7-2 and TRBJ2-3; weak D call: TRBD2 (6 bases). Trimming cost V 7 bases and J 5 bases, with 19 bases left between them. The germline V gene has CDR1 SGHTA and CDR2 FQGNSA. The CDR3 consists of 15 residues. The CDR3 sequence is CASIRYAGRKDTQYF. The CDR3 DNA reads TGTGCCAGCATTCGATACGCGGGAAGGAAAGATACGCAGTATTTT.

The sample holds one count of this clone. The rearrangement joins TRBV6-1 to TRBJ1-1; the D gene is possibly TRBD1 (6 bases). Per germline, CDR1 MNHNS and CDR2 SASEGT. The CDR3 sequence is 13 residues long. V lost 2 bases, J lost 12 bases, and 16 bases lay in between. Here the CDR3 DNA reads TGTGCCAGCAGTGAAAGGCGTCAGGGGATATCTTTCTTT. Its protein product is CASSERRQGISFF.

The chain joins TRBV18 to TRBJ2-7; possibly TRBD1 or TRBD2 for D (6 bases each). CDR3 length equals 15 residues. Germline CDR1 is KGHSH and CDR2 is LQKENI. V was cut by 4 bases and J by 3 bases, with 16 bases left in between. The CDR3 protein is CASSRSEGGDYEQYF. DNA of the CDR3: TGTGCCAGCTCACGCAGCGAGGGGGGCGACTACGAGCAGTACTTC. The whole variable domain, filled in from reference TRBV18 and TRBJ2-7, reads NAGVMQNPRHLVRRRGQEARLRCSPMKGHSHVYWYRQLPEEGLKFMVYLQKENIIDESGMPKERFSAEFPKEGPSILRIQQVVRGDSAAYFCASSRSEGGDYEQYFGPGTRLTVT.

This clone was observed a single time. CDR3 DNA sequence: TGTGCCAGCACCCCTGGGGCAGGGGGCGGAAGCGGCTACACCTTC. Its translation is CASTPGAGGGSGYTF. The chain joins TRBV6-5 to TRBJ1-2; 8 bases agree with TRBD1. Per the germline V gene, CDR1 is MNHEY and CDR2 is SVGAGI. This CDR3 is 15 amino acids long. V trimming: 7 bases; J trimming: 8 bases; junction bases outside the gene matches: 15.

J is TRBJ1-1 and V is TRBV7-2; no definite D call. The CDR3 consists of 13 residues. Trimming left V 3 bases short and J 6 bases short, with 11 bases between. Germline V gene data show CDR1 as SGHTA and CDR2 as FQGNSA. In DNA, the CDR3 is TGTGCCAGCAGCTTGCTCTCGACCGCTGAAGCTTTCTTT. It encodes CASSLLSTAEAFF.

The J gene is TRBJ1-1, the V gene TRBV5-6; no clear D. Per germline, CDR1 SGHDT and CDR2 YYEEEE. The germline V and J ends were trimmed by 6 bases and 0 bases, with 15 bases remaining between them. This CDR3 region has 15 residues. The DNA for the CDR3 is TGTGCCAGCACCCCCTCGGATTTGGTGAACACTGAAGCTTTCTTT. Translating gives CASTPSDLVNTEAFF.

The chain uses TRBV4-1 and TRBJ2-2, with unresolved D. Germline loops: CDR1 MGHRA, CDR2 YSYEKL. V was cut by 2 bases and J by 5 bases, with 12 bases left in between. The CDR3 covers 15 residues. The CDR3 DNA follows: TGCGCCAGCAGCCAACCGACCGCTGGTACCGGGGAGCTGTTTTTT. It is translated as CASSQPTAGTGELFF.

This chain joins TRBV5-1 and TRBJ2-3; TRBD1 matches 9 bases. Germline CDR1 reads SGHRS; CDR2 reads YFSETQ. Trimming took 0 bases from V and 5 from J; bases not matched to a gene: 4. The CDR3 spans 15 residues. CDR3 protein: CASSLVGQGLDTQYF. In DNA form, the CDR3 reads TGCGCCAGCAGCTTGGTAGGACAGGGGTTAGATACGCAGTATTTT.

The V gene is TRBV29-1, the J gene TRBJ1-2; possibly TRBD1 for D (5 bases). Trimming cost V 4 bases and J 6 bases, with 15 bases left between them. Germline CDR1 and CDR2: SQVTM and ANQGSEA. The CDR3 is 13 residues long. CDR3 bases: TGCAGCGTTGGAGGGGAGATCCTTCATGGCTACACCTTC. This sequence encodes CSVGGEILHGYTF.

This chain joins TRBV4-2 and TRBJ2-3; 9 bases fit TRBD2. The CDR3 is made up of 16 amino acids. V gave up 0 bases and J gave up 4 bases; unmatched junction bases: 5. Germline-derived CDR1 and CDR2 are LGHNA and YNFKEQ. CDR3 residues: CASSQDVAGGPDTQYF. The CDR3 DNA is TGTGCCAGCAGCCAAGATGTGGCGGGGGGGCCAGATACGCAGTATTTT.

The table lists this clone with a few counts. DNA of the CDR3: TGTGCCAGCACCCTACACCAAGATAAGCAGCCCCAGCATTTT. Residues: CASTLHQDKQPQHF. V gene TRBV6-5 combines with J gene TRBJ1-5; D gene ambiguous. Per germline, CDR1 MNHEY and CDR2 SVGAGI. V gave up 7 bases and J gave up 7 bases, with 17 bases separating them. The CDR3 is 14 amino acids.

This chain connects TRBV27 to TRBJ2-5; no clear D gene. This CDR3 spans 13 amino acids. In germline, CDR1 is MNHEY, CDR2 SMNVEV (reference sequence). V was pared by 5 bases and J by 7 bases, with 14 bases between. CDR3 DNA: TGTGCCAGCAGTATTAGGCGGTCCGGGACCCAGTACTTC. It codes for CASSIRRSGTQYF.

The chain links TRBV18 to TRBJ2-7; 8 positions match TRBD1. The CDR3 totals 16 residues. Germline V gene data show CDR1 as KGHSH and CDR2 as LQKENI. With 4 bases clipped from V and 5 bases from J, the junction kept 13 bases outside the gene matches. CDR3 in amino acids: CASSLSKPGTGNEQYF. Written as DNA, the CDR3 is TGTGCCAGCTCACTGAGTAAGCCCGGGACAGGTAACGAGCAGTACTTC.

This chain connects TRBV7-6 to TRBJ2-1, with 10 nucleotides matching TRBD2. The CDR3 length is 18 residues. V gave up 5 bases and J gave up 7 bases; unmatched junction bases: 17. Per germline, CDR1 SGHVS and CDR2 FNYEAQ. As DNA, the CDR3 is TGTGCCAGCAGCACAGACCCCACCAGCGGGGGGGCCATGAATGAGCAGTTCTTC. Residues: CASSTDPTSGGAMNEQFF.

The chain links TRBV6-2 or TRBV6-3 to TRBJ1-1; TRBD1 might be the D (5 bases). CDR1 and CDR2 (germline): MNHEY, SVGEGT. The CDR3 has 14 amino acids. The V gene lost 6 bases and the J gene lost 3 bases, with 14 bases spanning the gap. In DNA form, the CDR3 reads TGTGCCAGCAGCAGCGGGGGGAGGTACACTGAAGCTTTCTTT. Translated, it gives CASSSGGRYTEAFF.

This chain connects TRBV6-5 to TRBJ1-5, with 7 bases that match TRBD1. There are 15 residues in the CDR3. The J segment lost 0 bases and the V segment lost 7 bases, leaving 6 bases of the junction unmatched. CDR1 is MNHEY, CDR2 SVGAGI, per germline. The DNA for the CDR3 is TGTGCCAGCACAGGGGGTCTCCTTAGCAATCAGCCCCAGCATTTT. It specifies CASTGGLLSNQPQHF.